Presented here are 20 T cell receptor beta chains from one specimen sequenced in a study of shared clonotypes between healthy human individuals. Sequencing was performed with immunoSEQ multiplex PCR; in TCRdb, only in-frame clones are kept and a portion is missing. Altogether some 2.4 million clones are present, 80% to 95% being singletons, with the ten largest covering approximately 0.35%. The sequenced material came from naive CD4+ T cells from PBMCs. Specified subset: CD45RA+ positively selected. These TCRs come from a man in his late teens or twenties in good health. Some clones in this sample may be carry-over from other donors' samples.

The CDR3 sequence: CASSGEGQLEQYF. The DNA of the CDR3 is TGTGCCAGCAGTGGCGAGGGCCAACTCGAGCAGTACTTC. V is TRBV2 and J is TRBJ2-7, with D maybe TRBD2 (5 bases). Trimming removed 4 bases at V and 6 bases at J, with 13 bases between. This CDR3 has 13 amino acids. Per the germline V gene, CDR1 is SNHLY and CDR2 is FYNNEI.

This chain uses TRBV9 with TRBJ1-1; no clear D. The CDR3 extends over 14 amino acids. Trimming cost V 3 bases and J 5 bases, with 14 bases left between them. Germline CDR1 reads SGDLS; CDR2 reads YYNGEE. CDR3 sequence reads: CASSALGVVTEAFF. As DNA, the CDR3 is TGTGCCAGCAGCGCCCTTGGGGTTGTGACTGAAGCTTTCTTT.

The V call is TRBV2, the J call TRBJ2-1, with 10 nucleotides matching TRBD2. V lost 6 bases and J lost 7; bases outside the gene matches: 15. The CDR3 totals 17 residues. The germline V gene encodes CDR1 SNHLY and CDR2 FYNNEI. CDR3 loop: CASRRGTSARLGNEQFF. CDR3 bases: TGTGCCAGCAGGAGGGGGACTAGCGCGAGACTTGGGAATGAGCAGTTCTTC.

The chain recombines TRBV11-2 with TRBJ1-2; 12 bases line up with TRBD1. Looked up from germline, CDR1 is SGHAT and CDR2 is FQNNGV. There are 17 residues in the CDR3. J was trimmed by 4 bases and V by 4 bases; bases with no gene match: 10. CDR3 in DNA: TGTGCCAGCAGCTCTGCCGGGACAGGGGGCGTTCGCTATGGCTACACCTTC. Protein: CASSSAGTGGVRYGYTF. Together with reference TRBV11-2 and TRBJ1-2, the CDR3 gives the full variable domain: EAGVAQSPRYKIIEKRQSVAFWCNPISGHATLYWYQQILGQGPKLLIQFQNNGVVDDSQLPKDRFSAERLKGVDSTLKIQPAKLEDSAVYLCASSSAGTGGVRYGYTFGSGTRLTVV.

The chain has TRBV19 and TRBJ2-6, with a weak D call TRBD2 (5 bases). Germline V gives CDR1 LNHDA, CDR2 SQIVND (reference sequence). Trimming took 5 bases from V and 2 from J, leaving 10 bases between them. This CDR3 contains 15 residues. CDR3 DNA sequence: TGTGCCAGTAGTGGCAGAGGGCCTGGGGCCAACGTCCTGACTTTC. Protein product: CASSGRGPGANVLTF.

The J gene is TRBJ1-3, the V gene TRBV15; D is unclear. Trimming took 5 bases from V and 0 from J, leaving 11 bases between them. The CDR3 totals 15 residues. Germline V lookup: CDR1 LNHNV, CDR2 YYDKDF (reference sequence). CDR3 amino acids: CATSLGKFSGNTIYF. In DNA, the CDR3 is TGTGCCACCAGCCTTGGGAAGTTCTCTGGAAACACCATATATTTT.

CDR3 nucleotide sequence: TGTGCCAGCAACAGACAGCTGACGAACACTGAAGCTTTCTTT. Residues: CASNRQLTNTEAFF. This chain uses TRBV2 with TRBJ1-1, with a possible D match to TRBD1 (5 bases). CDR1 and CDR2 from the germline V gene are SNHLY and FYNNEI. The CDR3 is made up of 14 amino acids. Deletions cut 7 bases from V and 1 base from J, with 13 bases between.

The genes are TRBV9 and TRBJ2-3, with TRBD1 matching 8 bases. Germline V gene lookup returns CDR1 SGDLS and CDR2 YYNGEE. V lost 0 bases and J lost 5; bases outside the gene matches: 17. This CDR3 comprises 19 residues. The CDR3 coding sequence is TGTGCCAGCAGCGTAGCTCTAGGACAGGGCCTTTTAGGGGGAGATACGCAGTATTTT. Amino acid sequence: CASSVALGQGLLGGDTQYF. Full variable domain (rest looked up from reference TRBV9 and TRBJ2-3): DSGVTQTPKHLITATGQRVTLRCSPRSGDLSVYWYQQSLDQGLQFLIQYYNGEERAKGNILERFSAQQFPDLHSELNLSSLELGDSALYFCASSVALGQGLLGGDTQYFGPGTRLTVL.

The V gene is TRBV6-5, the J gene TRBJ2-1, with D possibly TRBD2 on 5 matching bases. V was trimmed by 6 bases and J by 0 bases, leaving 12 bases between them. Germline lookup yields CDR1 MNHEY and CDR2 SVGAGI. CDR3 length: 15 residues. The DNA of the CDR3 is TGTGCCAGCAGGGCCACTACTAGCTCCTACAATGAGCAGTTCTTC. This codes for CASRATTSSYNEQFF.

Concerning this clone itself: At the DNA level, this CDR3 is encoded by other sequences in the same sample as well. The rearrangement links TRBV10-3 to TRBJ1-5; maybe TRBD1 (5 bases). This CDR3 has 14 residues. Germline V gives CDR1 ENHRY, CDR2 SYGVKD. V was trimmed by 0 bases and J by 4 bases, leaving 7 bases between them. DNA of the CDR3: TGTGCCATCAGTGAGTCGGGGGGGAATCAGCCCCAGCATTTT. It specifies CAISESGGNQPQHF.

This clone was recorded once. This sequence joins TRBV5-1 and TRBJ1-4, with D unclear. The CDR3 loop spans 15 amino acids. Germline CDR1 reads SGHRS; CDR2 reads YFSETQ. The V end was cut by 0 bases, the J end by 0 bases, with 6 bases between. The CDR3 reads CASSLESATNEKLFF. The CDR3 nucleotides are TGCGCCAGCAGCTTGGAATCTGCAACTAATGAAAAACTGTTTTTT.

This rearrangement joins TRBV27 to TRBJ2-6; 8 bases are a match to TRBD1. The germline CDR1 and CDR2 sequences are MNHEY and SMNVEV (reference sequence). This CDR3 comprises 18 residues. V shed 7 bases and J 4 bases; nucleotides not matched to a gene: 15. CDR3 DNA sequence: TGTGCCAGCAACCCCGGACAGGGTTCTCTGTCCGGGGCCAACGTCCTGACTTTC. Translation: CASNPGQGSLSGANVLTF.

This clone appeared a few times. The chain has TRBV7-2 and TRBJ1-5; D is unresolved. Germline CDR1 reads SGHTA; CDR2 reads FQGNSA. V was shortened by 2 bases and J by 5 bases, with 13 bases between the two germline ends. CDR3 length: 15 residues. Here the CDR3 DNA reads TGTGCCAGCAGCTTATCGATCGCAGGCGATCAGCCCCAGCATTTT. It codes for CASSLSIAGDQPQHF.

The V and J genes are TRBV28 and TRBJ2-6, with no clear D. V was clipped by 5 bases and J by 0 bases, with 11 bases between them. There are 16 residues in the CDR3. CDR1 and CDR2 from the germline V gene are MDHEN and SYDVKM. The CDR3 sequence: CASSGGRSSGANVLTF. The CDR3 region has the DNA TGTGCCAGCAGTGGCGGTAGATCCTCTGGGGCCAACGTCCTGACTTTC.

The gene calls are TRBV2 and TRBJ2-2, with no clear D. The germline CDR1 and CDR2 sequences are SNHLY and FYNNEI. This CDR3 is built from 14 residues. V was shortened by 1 base and J by 8 bases, with 11 bases between the two germline ends. The CDR3 bases are TGTGCCAGCAGTGAAGATTTACTCCGGGGGGAGCTGTTTTTT. Its translation is CASSEDLLRGELFF.

The chain recombines TRBV10-3 with TRBJ1-1; D ambiguous. Germline V gene data show CDR1 as ENHRY and CDR2 as SYGVKD. The CDR3 is 11 amino acids. With 8 bases removed from V and 3 bases from J, the gap between germline ends came to 7 bases. CDR3 in amino acids: CAIRKDTEAFF. CDR3 coding DNA: TGTGCCATCCGAAAAGACACTGAAGCTTTCTTT.

The J gene is TRBJ2-7, the V gene TRBV28; 8 nucleotides align to TRBD2. The length of the CDR3 is 14 residues. With 3 bases clipped from V and 6 bases from J, the junction kept 7 bases outside the gene matches. The V gene's germline CDR1 is MDHEN and CDR2 SYDVKM. The CDR3 reads CASSFSREAPEQYF. CDR3 nucleotide sequence: TGTGCCAGCAGTTTTTCGCGGGAGGCCCCCGAGCAGTACTTC.

The chain carries TRBV10-2 and TRBJ2-1; a possible D gene is TRBD1 (5 bases). The V gene's germline CDR1 is WSHSY and CDR2 SAAADI. V lost 4 bases to trimming and J lost 4 bases, with 11 bases between them. The CDR3 has 14 residues. The CDR3 DNA reads as TGCGCCAGCAGTGGAGCAGGGAAGTACAATGAGCAGTTCTTC. Its protein product is CASSGAGKYNEQFF.

The CDR3 nucleotides are TGTGCCAGCAGCTTGTGGGCTGGACCCTACGAGCAGTACTTC. It translates to CASSLWAGPYEQYF. V is TRBV5-6 and J is TRBJ2-7; D unclear. This CDR3 region has 14 residues. Between the trimmed V and J ends, which lost 1 base and 2 bases, there was a span of 10 bases. In germline, CDR1 is SGHDT, CDR2 YYEEEE.

The chain recombines TRBV21-1 with TRBJ2-7; TRBD1 is taken as the D call from the table, unchecked against the DNA. TRBV21-1 has pseudogene status. This CDR3 has 15 amino acids. The CDR3 DNA follows: TGTGCCAGCCGACCATACCGGGACAGGGGTGACGAGCAGTACTTC. Residues: CASRPYRDRGDEQYF.